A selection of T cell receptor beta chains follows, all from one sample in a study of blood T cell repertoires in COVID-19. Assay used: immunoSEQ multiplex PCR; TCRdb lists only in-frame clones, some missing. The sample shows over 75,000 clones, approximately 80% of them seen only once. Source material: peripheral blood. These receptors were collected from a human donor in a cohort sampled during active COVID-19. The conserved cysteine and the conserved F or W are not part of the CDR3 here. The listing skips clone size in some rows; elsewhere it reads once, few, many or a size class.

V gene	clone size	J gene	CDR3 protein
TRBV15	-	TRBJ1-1	ATSREGRSTEAF
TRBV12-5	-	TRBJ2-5	ARFSGGSKETQY
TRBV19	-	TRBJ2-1	ASSIDLGANEQF
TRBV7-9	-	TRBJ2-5	ASSSHLYQGETQY
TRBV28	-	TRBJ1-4	ASSLPRGNGEKLF
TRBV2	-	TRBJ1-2	ARTGTGGDYGYT
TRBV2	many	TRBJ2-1	ASMRLSGQHEQF
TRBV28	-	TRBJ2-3	ASSFPATATTDTQY
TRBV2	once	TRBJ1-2	ASSFQGAGYGYT
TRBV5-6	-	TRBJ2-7	ASSAWTVSYEQY
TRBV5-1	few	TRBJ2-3	ASSLAASGRRSTDTQY
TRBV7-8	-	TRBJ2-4	ASSTGRGAKNIQY
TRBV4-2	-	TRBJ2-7	ASSQDWAGVLEQY
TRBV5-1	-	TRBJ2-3	ASSPERPTDTQY
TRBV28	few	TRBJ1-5	ASSPMGLVSNQPQH
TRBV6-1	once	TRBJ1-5	ASSDNGRSYGPQH
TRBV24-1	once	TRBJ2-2	ATSGRDRGGAGELF
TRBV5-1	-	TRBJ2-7	ASSPGQGTDEQY
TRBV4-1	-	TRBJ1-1	ASSLRQGPMNTEAF
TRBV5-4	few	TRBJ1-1	ASSSTFRGEAF
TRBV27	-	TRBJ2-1	ASSVQGWGYNEQF
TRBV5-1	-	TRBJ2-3	ASSLTTGDTQY
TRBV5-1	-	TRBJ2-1	ASSLVGQGKGEQF
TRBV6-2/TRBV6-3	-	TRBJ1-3	ASSYSTGVGNTIY
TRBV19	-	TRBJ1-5	ASKEDPGGNQPQH
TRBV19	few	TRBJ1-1	ASSRPTGAGTEAF
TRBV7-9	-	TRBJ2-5	ASSLGSPLSSGGEETQY
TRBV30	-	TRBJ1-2	AWSVATGGAYGYT
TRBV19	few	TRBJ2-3	ASSSQSTDTQY
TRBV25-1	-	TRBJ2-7	ASSDPGQSLEQY
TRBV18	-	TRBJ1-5	ASSMDRAHSNQPQH
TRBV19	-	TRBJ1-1	ASTTRTGIGAEAF
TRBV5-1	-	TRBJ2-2	ASSPSGSGRLRPGELF
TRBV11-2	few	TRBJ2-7	ASSSLGGALSEQY
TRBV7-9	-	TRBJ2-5	ASSFGLDQETQY
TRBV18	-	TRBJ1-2	ASSPIRDSYGYT
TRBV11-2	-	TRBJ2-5	ASSLEGLPQETQY
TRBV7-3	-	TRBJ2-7	ASSLTRSGRSYEQY
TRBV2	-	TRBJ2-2	ASSDRTPTGELF
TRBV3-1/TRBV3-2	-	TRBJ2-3	ASSQTGRERTNTDTQY
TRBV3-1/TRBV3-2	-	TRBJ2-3	ASSQEPSSDTQY
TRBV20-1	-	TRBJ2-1	SASGQGNYNEQF
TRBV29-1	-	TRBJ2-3	SVYGTGGTDTQY
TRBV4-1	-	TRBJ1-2	ASSQDRTGRFEWSGYT